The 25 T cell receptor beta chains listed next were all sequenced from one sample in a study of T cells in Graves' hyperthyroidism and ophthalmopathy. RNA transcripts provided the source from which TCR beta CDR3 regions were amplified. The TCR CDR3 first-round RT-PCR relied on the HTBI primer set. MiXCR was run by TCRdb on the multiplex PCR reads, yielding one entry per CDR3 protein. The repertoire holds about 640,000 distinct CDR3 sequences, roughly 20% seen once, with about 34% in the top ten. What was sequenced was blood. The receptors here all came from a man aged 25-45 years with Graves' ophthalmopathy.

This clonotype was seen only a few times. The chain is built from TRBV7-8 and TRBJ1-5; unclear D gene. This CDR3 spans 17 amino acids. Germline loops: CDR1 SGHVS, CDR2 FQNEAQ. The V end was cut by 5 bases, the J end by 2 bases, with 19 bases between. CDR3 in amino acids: CASSRLVIDWGNQPQHF. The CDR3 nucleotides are TGTGCCAGCAGCCGTTTGGTGATTGATTGGGGCAATCAGCCCCAGCATTTT.

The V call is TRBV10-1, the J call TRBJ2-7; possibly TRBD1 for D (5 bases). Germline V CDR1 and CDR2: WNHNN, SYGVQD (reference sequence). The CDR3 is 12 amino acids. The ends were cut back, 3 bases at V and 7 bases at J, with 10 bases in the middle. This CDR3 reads CASSEESGEQYF. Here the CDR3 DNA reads TGCGCCAGCAGTGAAGAGTCAGGGGAGCAGTACTTC.

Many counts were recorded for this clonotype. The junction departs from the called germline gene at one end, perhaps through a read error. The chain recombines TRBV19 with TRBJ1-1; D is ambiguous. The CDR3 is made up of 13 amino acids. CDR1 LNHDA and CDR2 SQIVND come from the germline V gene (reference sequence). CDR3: CASSIGQNTEAFF. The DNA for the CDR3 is TGCGCCAGCAGCATTGGGCAGAACACTGAAGCTTTCTTT.

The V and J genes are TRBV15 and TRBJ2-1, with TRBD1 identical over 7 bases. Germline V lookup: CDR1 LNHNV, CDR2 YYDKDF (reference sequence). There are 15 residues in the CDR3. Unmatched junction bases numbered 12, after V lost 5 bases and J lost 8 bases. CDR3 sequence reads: CATSLISTGTDEQFF. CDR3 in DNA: TGTGCCACCAGCCTTATATCGACAGGGACGGATGAGCAGTTCTTC. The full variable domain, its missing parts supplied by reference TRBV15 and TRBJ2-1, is DAMVIQNPRYQVTQFGKPVTLSCSQTLNHNVMYWYQQKSSQAPKLLFHYYDKDFNNEADTPDNFQSRRPNTSFCFLDIRSPGLGDTAMYLCATSLISTGTDEQFFGPGTRLTVL.

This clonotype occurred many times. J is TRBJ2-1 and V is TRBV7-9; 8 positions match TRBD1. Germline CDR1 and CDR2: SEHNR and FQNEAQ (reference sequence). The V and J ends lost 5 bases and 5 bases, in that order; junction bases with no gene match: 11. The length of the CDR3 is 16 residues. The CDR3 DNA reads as TGTGCCAGCAGCCTCGGACAGGGACAAACCGACAATGAGCAGTTCTTC. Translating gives CASSLGQGQTDNEQFF. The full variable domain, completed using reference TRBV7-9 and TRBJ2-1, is DTGVSQNPRHKITKRGQNVTFRCDPISEHNRLYWYRQTLGQGPEFLTYFQNEAQLEKSRLLSDRFSAERPKGSFSTLEIQRTEQGDSAMYLCASSLGQGQTDNEQFFGPGTRLTVL.

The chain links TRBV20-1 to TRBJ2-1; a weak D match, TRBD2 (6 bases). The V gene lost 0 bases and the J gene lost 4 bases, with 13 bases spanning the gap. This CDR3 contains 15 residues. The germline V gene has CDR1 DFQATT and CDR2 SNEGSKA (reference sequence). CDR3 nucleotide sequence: TGCAGTGCTAGAGATTACCAGCGGGCTTACAATGAGCAGTTCTTC. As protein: CSARDYQRAYNEQFF.

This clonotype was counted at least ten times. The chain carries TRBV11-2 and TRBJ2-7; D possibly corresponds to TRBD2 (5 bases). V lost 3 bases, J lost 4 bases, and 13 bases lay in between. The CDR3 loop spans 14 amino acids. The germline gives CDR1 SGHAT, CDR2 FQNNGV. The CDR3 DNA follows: TGTGCCAGCAGCTTCCCCGGGGTGGAGTACGAGCAGTACTTC. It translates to CASSFPGVEYEQYF. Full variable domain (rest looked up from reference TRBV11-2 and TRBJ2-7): EAGVAQSPRYKIIEKRQSVAFWCNPISGHATLYWYQQILGQGPKLLIQFQNNGVVDDSQLPKDRFSAERLKGVDSTLKIQPAKLEDSAVYLCASSFPGVEYEQYFGPGTRLTVT.

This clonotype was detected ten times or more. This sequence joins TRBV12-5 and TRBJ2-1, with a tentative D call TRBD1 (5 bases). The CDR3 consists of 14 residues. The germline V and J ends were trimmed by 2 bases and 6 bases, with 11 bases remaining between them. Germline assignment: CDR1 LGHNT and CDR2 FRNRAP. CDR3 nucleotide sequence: TGTGCTAGTGGTTTGAACGGACAAGGCAATGAGCAGTTCTTC. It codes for CASGLNGQGNEQFF.

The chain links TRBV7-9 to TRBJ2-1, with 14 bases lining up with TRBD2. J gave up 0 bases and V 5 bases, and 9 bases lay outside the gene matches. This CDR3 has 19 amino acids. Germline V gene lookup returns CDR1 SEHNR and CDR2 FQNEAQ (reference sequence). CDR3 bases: TGTGCCAGCAGCGGGGGACTAGCGGGAGCGACGAGCTCCTACAATGAGCAGTTCTTC. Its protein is CASSGGLAGATSSYNEQFF.

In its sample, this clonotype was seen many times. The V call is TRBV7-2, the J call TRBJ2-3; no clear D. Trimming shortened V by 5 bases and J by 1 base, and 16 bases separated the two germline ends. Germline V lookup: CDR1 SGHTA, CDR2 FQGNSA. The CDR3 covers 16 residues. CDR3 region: CASSQRTGLRTDTQYF. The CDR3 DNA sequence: TGTGCCAGCAGCCAGAGGACGGGCCTTCGCACAGATACGCAGTATTTT.

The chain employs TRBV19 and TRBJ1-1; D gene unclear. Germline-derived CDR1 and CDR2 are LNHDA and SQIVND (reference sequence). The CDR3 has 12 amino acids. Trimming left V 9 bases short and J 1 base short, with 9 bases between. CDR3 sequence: CASLDQNTEAFF. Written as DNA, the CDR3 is TGTGCCAGCCTGGACCAGAACACTGAAGCTTTCTTT.

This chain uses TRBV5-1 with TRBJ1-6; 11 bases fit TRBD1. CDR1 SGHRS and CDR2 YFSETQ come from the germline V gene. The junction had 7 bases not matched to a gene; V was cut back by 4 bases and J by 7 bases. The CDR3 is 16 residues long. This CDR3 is CASSSRDRGNNSPLHF. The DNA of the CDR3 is TGCGCCAGCAGCAGCCGGGACAGGGGGAACAATTCACCCCTCCACTTT.

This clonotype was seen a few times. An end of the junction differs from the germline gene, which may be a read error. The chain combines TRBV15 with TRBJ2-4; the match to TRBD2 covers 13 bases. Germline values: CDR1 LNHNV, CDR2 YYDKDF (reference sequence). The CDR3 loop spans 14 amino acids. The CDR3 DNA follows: TGTGCCACCAGCAGAGACGGACTAGCGGGAGTTCAGGACTTC. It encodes CATSRDGLAGVQDF. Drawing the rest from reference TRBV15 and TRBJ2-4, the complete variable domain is DAMVIQNPRYQVTQFGKPVTLSCSQTLNHNVMYWYQQKSSQAPKLLFHYYDKDFNNEADTPDNFQSRRPNTSFCFLDIRSPGLGDTAMYLCATSRDGLAGVQDFGAGTRLSVL.

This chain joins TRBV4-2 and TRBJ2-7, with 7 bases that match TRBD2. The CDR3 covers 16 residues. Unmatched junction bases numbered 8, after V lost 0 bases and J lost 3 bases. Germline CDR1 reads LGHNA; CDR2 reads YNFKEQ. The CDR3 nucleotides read TGTGCCAGCAGCCAAGATGGGGGGAGGGTTTTCTACGAGCAGTACTTC. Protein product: CASSQDGGRVFYEQYF.

CDR3 protein: CASSYSAGADEQFF. As DNA, the CDR3 is TGTGCCAGCAGTTACTCAGCAGGGGCCGATGAGCAGTTCTTC. The chain links TRBV6-2 or TRBV6-3 to TRBJ2-1, with D possibly matching TRBD1 (6 bases). Trimming removed 0 bases at V and 8 bases at J, with 11 bases between. The CDR3 totals 14 residues. CDR1 is MNHEY and CDR2 is SVGEGT in the germline V gene.

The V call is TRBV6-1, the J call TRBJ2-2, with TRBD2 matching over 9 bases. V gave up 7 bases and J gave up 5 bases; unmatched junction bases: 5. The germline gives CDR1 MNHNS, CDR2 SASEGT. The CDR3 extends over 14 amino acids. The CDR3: CASKGLAGTGELFF. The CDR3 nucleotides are TGTGCCAGCAAGGGTCTAGCGGGAACCGGGGAGCTGTTTTTT.

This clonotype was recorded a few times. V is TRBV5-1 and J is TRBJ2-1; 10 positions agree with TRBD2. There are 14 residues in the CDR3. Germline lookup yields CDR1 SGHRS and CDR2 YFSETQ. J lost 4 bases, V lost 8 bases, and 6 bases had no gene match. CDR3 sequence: CASEAGGPYNEQFF. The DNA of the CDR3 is TGCGCCAGTGAAGCGGGAGGGCCTTACAATGAGCAGTTCTTC.

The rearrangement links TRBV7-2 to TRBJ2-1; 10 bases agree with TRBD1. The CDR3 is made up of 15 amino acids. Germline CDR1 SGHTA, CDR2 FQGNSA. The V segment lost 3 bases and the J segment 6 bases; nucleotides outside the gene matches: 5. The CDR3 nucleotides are TGTGCCAGCAGCTTCACTGGACAGGGGGGCAATGAGCAGTTCTTC. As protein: CASSFTGQGGNEQFF.

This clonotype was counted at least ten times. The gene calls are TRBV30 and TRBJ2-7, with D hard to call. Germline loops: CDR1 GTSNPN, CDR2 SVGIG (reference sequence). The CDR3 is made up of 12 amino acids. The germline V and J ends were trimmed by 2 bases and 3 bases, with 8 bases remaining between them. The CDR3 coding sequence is TGTGCCTGGAGTAGCCCCAACTACGAGCAGTACTTC. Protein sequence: CAWSSPNYEQYF.

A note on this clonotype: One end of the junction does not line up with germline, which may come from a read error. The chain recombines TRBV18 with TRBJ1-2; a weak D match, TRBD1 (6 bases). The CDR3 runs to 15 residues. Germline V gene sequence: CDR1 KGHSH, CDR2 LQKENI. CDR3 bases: TGTGCCAGCTCACCAGAAGTATTATCAGGGGCCCTACTCTCCTTC. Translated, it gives CASSPEVLSGALLSF. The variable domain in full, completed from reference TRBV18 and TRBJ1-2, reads NAGVMQNPRHLVRRRGQEARLRCSPMKGHSHVYWYRQLPEEGLKFMVYLQKENIIDESGMPKERFSAEFPKEGPSILRIQQVVRGDSAAYFCASSPEVLSGALLSFGSGTRLTVV.

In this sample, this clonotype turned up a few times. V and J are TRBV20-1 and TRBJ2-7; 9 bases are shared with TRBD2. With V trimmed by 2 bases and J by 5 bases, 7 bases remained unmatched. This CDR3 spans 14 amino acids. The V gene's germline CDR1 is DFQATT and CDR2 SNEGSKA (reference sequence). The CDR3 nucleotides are TGCAGTGCTAGAAGCGGCGGGAGGGGTGACGAGCAGTACTTC. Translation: CSARSGGRGDEQYF.

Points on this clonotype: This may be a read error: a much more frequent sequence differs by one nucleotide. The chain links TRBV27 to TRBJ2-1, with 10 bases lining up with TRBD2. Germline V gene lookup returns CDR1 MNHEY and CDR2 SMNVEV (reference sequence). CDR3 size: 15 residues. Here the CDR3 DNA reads TGTGCCAGCAGTTTAGGGCTAGCGGGAGCGAATGAGCATTTCTTC. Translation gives CASSLGLAGANEHFF.

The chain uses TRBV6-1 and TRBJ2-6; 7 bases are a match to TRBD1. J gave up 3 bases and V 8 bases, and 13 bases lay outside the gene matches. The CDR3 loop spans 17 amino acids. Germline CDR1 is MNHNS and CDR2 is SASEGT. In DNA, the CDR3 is TGTGCCAGCCGGGGACAGATACTTCGACTTGGGGCCAACGTCCTGACTTTC. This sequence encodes CASRGQILRLGANVLTF.

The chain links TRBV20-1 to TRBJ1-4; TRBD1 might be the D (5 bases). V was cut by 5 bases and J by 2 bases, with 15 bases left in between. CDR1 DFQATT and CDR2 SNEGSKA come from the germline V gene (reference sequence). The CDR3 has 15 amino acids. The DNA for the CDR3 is TGCAGTGCTTCATTGGTCGGGGACACTAATGAAAAACTGTTTTTT. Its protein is CSASLVGDTNEKLFF.

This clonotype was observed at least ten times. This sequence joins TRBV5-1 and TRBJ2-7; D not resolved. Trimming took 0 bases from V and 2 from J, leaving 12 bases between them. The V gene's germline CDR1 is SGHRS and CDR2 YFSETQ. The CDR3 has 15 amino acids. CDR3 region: CASSLGVGATYEQYF. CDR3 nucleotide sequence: TGCGCCAGCAGCTTGGGTGTGGGCGCCACCTACGAGCAGTACTTC. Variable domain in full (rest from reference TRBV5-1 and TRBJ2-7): KAGVTQTPRYLIKTRGQQVTLSCSPISGHRSVSWYQQTPGQGLQFLFEYFSETQRNKGNFPGRFSGRQFSNSRSEMNVSTLELGDSALYLCASSLGVGATYEQYFGPGTRLTVT.